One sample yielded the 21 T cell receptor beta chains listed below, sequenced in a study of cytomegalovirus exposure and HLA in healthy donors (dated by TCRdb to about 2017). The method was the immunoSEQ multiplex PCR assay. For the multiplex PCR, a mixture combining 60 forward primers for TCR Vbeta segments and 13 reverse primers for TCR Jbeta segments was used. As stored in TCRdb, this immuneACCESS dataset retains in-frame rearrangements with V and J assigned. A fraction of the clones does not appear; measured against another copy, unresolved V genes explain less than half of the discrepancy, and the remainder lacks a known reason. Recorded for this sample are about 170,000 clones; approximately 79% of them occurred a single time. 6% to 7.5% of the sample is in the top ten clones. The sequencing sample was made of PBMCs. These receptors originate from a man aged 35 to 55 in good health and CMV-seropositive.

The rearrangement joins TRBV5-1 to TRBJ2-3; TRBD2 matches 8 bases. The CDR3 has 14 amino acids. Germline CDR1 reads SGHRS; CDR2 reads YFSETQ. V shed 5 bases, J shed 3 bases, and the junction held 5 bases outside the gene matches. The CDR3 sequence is CASRSGGATDTQYF. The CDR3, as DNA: TGCGCCAGCAGATCCGGGGGGGCTACAGATACGCAGTATTTT.

As DNA, the CDR3 is TGTGCCACCAGCCTTCAGGGGTTCCAAGAGACCCAGTACTTC. This gives the protein CATSLQGFQETQYF. The rearrangement links TRBV15 to TRBJ2-5; tentative D call: TRBD1 (6 bases). Trimming removed 5 bases at V and 1 base at J, with 11 bases between. In germline, CDR1 is LNHNV, CDR2 YYDKDF (reference sequence). This CDR3 comprises 14 residues. The whole variable domain, filled in from reference TRBV15 and TRBJ2-5, reads DAMVIQNPRYQVTQFGKPVTLSCSQTLNHNVMYWYQQKSSQAPKLLFHYYDKDFNNEADTPDNFQSRRPNTSFCFLDIRSPGLGDTAMYLCATSLQGFQETQYFGPGTRLLVL.

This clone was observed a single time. The CDR3 is CASNGLAGGTGELFF. CDR3 in DNA: TGCGCCAGCAACGGACTAGCGGGCGGTACCGGGGAGCTGTTTTTT. The genes are TRBV5-1 and TRBJ2-2; 11 bases map to TRBD2. Germline V gives CDR1 SGHRS, CDR2 YFSETQ. Trimming cost V 6 bases and J 5 bases; bases outside gene matches: 6. The CDR3 runs 15 residues.

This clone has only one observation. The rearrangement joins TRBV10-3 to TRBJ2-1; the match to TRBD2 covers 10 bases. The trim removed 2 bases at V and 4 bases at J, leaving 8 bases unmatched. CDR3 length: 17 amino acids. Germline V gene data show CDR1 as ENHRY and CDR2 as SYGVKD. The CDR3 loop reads CAISETLLAGVYNEQFF. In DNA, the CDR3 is TGTGCCATCAGTGAGACGCTTCTAGCGGGGGTATACAATGAGCAGTTCTTC.

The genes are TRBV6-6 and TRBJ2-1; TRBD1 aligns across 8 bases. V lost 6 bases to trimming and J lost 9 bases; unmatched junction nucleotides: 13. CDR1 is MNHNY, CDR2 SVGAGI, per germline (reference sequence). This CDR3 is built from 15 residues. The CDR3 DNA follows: TGTGCCAGCAGGCCAGGGGGCCAAGTGGAGGGTGAGCAGTTCTTC. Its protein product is CASRPGGQVEGEQFF.

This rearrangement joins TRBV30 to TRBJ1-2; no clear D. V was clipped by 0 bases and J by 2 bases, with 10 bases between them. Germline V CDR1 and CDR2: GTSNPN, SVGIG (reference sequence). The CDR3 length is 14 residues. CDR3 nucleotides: TGTGCCTGGAGTGTACACGTCCTCAACTATGGCTACACCTTC. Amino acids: CAWSVHVLNYGYTF.

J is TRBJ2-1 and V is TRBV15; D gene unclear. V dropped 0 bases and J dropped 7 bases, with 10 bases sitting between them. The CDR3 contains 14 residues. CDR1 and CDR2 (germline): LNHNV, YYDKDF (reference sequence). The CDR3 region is CATSRDLAPNEQFF. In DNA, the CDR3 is TGTGCCACCAGCAGAGATCTGGCACCGAATGAGCAGTTCTTC.

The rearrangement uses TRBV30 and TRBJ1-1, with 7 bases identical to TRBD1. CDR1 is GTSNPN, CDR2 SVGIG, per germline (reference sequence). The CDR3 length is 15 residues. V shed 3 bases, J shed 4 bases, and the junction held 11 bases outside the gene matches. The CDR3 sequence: CAWSADAGGGTEAFF. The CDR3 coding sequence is TGTGCCTGGAGCGCCGACGCAGGGGGAGGCACTGAAGCTTTCTTT.

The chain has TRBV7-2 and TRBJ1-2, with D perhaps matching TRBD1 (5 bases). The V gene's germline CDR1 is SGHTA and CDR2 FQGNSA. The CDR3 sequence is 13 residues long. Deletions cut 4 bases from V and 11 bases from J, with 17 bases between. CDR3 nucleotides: TGTGCCAGCAGCTCGGGGGTCTTGCGATCGTACACCTTC. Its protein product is CASSSGVLRSYTF.

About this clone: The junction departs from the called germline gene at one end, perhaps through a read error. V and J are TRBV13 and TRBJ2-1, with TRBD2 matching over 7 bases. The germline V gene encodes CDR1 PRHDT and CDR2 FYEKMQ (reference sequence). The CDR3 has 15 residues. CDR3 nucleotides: TGTGCCAGCAGCTCCTACTGGGGGGGTTACAATGAACAGTTCTTC. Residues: CASSSYWGGYNEQFF.

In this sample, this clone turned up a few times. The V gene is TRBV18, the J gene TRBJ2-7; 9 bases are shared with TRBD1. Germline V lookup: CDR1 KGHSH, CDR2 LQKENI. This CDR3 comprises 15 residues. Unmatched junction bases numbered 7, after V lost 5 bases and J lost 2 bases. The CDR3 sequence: CASSGRDRAPYEQYF. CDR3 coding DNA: TGTGCCAGCTCAGGCCGGGACAGGGCACCCTACGAGCAGTACTTC.

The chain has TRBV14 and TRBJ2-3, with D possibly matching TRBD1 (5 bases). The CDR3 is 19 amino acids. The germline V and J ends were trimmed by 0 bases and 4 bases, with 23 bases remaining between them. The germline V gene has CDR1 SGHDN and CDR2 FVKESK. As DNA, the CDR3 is TGTGCCAGCAGCCAAGATCCATACCCTTCGGCAGGGTTGGCAGATACGCAGTATTTT. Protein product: CASSQDPYPSAGLADTQYF.

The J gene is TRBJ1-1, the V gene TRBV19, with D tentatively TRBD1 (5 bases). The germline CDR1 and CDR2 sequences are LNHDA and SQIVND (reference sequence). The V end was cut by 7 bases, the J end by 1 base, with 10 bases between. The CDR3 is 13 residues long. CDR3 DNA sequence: TGTGCCAGTACCACAAGGGGGAACACTGAAGCTTTCTTT. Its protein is CASTTRGNTEAFF.

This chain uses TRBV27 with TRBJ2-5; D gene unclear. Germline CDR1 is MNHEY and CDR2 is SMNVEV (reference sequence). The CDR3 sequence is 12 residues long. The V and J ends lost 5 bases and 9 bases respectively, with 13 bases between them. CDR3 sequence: CASSPRGPPQYF. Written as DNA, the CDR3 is TGTGCCAGCAGTCCCCGTGGGCCCCCCCAGTACTTC.

Written as DNA, the CDR3 is TGTGCCAGCATCCCCCCGAGTAGCACTGAAGCTTTCTTT. Amino acids: CASIPPSSTEAFF. The V call is TRBV7-2, the J call TRBJ1-1; D is undetermined. Trimming took 7 bases from V and 4 from J, leaving 13 bases between them. The germline V gene encodes CDR1 SGHTA and CDR2 FQGNSA. The CDR3 is 13 residues long.

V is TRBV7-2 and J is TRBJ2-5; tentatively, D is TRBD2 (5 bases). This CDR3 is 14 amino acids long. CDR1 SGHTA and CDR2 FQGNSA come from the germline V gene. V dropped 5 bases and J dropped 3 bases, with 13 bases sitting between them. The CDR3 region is CASSTSGRKETQYF. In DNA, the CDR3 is TGTGCCAGCAGCACCAGTGGGAGAAAAGAGACCCAGTACTTC.

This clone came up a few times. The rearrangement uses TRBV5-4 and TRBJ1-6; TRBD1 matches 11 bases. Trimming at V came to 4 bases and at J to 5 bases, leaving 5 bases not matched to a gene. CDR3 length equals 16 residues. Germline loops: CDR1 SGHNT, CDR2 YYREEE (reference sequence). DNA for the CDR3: TGTGCCAGCAGCCGGGACAGGGGGACACATAATTCACCCCTCCACTTT. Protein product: CASSRDRGTHNSPLHF.

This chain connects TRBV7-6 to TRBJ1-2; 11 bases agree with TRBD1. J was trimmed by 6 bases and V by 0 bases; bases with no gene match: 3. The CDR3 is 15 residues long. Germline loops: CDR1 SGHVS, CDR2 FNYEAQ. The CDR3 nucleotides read TGTGCCAGCAGCTTAGCCCCGGGACAGGGGGATGGCTACACCTTC. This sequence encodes CASSLAPGQGDGYTF. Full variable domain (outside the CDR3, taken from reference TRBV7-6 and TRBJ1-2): GAGVSQSPRYKVTKRGQDVALRCDPISGHVSLYWYRQALGQGPEFLTYFNYEAQQDKSGLPNDRFSAERPEGSISTLTIQRTEQRDSAMYRCASSLAPGQGDGYTFGSGTRLTVV.

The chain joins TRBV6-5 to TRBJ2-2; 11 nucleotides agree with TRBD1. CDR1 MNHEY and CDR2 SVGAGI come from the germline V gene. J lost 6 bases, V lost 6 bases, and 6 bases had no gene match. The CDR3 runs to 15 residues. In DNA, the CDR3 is TGTGCCAGCAGCTTCGGACAGGGGGCTGCCGGGGAGCTGTTTTTT. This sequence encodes CASSFGQGAAGELFF.

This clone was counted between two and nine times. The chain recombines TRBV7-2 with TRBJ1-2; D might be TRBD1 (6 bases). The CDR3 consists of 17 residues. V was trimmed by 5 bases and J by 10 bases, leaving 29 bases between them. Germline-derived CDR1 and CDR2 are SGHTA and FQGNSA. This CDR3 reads CASSPHRTGLSMIHYTF. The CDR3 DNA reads TGTGCCAGCAGCCCCCACCGAACAGGGCTATCTATGATCCACTACACCTTC.

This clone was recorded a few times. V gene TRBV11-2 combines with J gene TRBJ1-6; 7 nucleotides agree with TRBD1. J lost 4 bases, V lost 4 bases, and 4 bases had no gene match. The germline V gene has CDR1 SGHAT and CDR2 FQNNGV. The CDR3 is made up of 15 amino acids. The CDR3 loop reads CASSSKQGYNSPLHF. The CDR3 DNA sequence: TGTGCCAGCAGCTCCAAACAGGGGTATAATTCACCCCTCCACTTT.